This T cell receptor (beta chain) derives from a study of T cells after yellow fever vaccination. Broader study findings: Reappearing after the booster were most of the clones from primary vaccination (around 96% CD4, about 87% CD8). High-abundance clonotypes from the bulk population could contaminate FACS-sorted repertoires.

As to this clonotype: Its specificity is unknown.

Production of TCR cDNA was by 5'RACE template switching, which also added a universal primer site and UMIs. Each CDR3 protein gets one entry after TCRdb re-called the 5' RACE reads with MiXCR. The sample holds some 350,000 distinct CDR3 sequences, 4% seen once. V lost 3 bases to trimming and J lost 5 bases, with 5 bases between them. The CDR3 extends over 12 amino acids. Germline values: CDR1 ENHRY, CDR2 SYGVKD. The chain uses TRBV10-3 and TRBJ2-1; the D is unclear. The sequence was collected from a man aged 18 to 29 who received the YFV17D yellow fever vaccine. The sequences come from PBMCs, collected 5 days after the yellow fever booster vaccination. In nucleotides, the CDR3 is TGTGCCATCAGTGACCCGGACAATGAGCAGTTCTTC. Its protein product is CAISDPDNEQFF.